This entry lists 12 T cell receptor beta chains sequenced from one sample in a study of blood T cell repertoires in COVID-19. Sequenced by immunoSEQ multiplex PCR; TCRdb stores in-frame clones only, minus some. Of approximately 66,000 clones listed, just over 85% were seen once; the top ten hold roughly 6.9%. Sequencing used peripheral blood. All receptors come from a man aged 45-65 years with active COVID-19.

V and J are TRBV5-4 and TRBJ2-2, with 9 bases identical to TRBD1. J lost 7 bases, V lost 3 bases, and 10 bases had no gene match. This CDR3 is 16 amino acids long. Germline V gene lookup returns CDR1 SGHNT and CDR2 YYREEE (reference sequence). Written as DNA, the CDR3 is TGTGCCAGCAGCTACCCGGGACAGGGTGCCGTCGGGGAGCTGTTTTTT. Translating gives CASSYPGQGAVGELFF.

V and J are TRBV5-1 and TRBJ2-5; 14 nucleotides align to TRBD2. Germline CDR1 and CDR2: SGHRS and YFSETQ. The CDR3 spans 16 residues. V lost 4 bases to trimming and J lost 5 bases; unmatched junction nucleotides: 7. CDR3 protein: CASSRGLAGESETQYF. DNA for the CDR3: TGCGCCAGCAGCAGGGGACTAGCGGGGGAGAGTGAGACCCAGTACTTC.

The chain recombines TRBV29-1 with TRBJ1-3, with D unresolved. Trimming took 7 bases from V and 0 from J, leaving 10 bases between them. CDR3 length equals 13 residues. Germline V gives CDR1 SQVTM, CDR2 ANQGSEA. The DNA for the CDR3 is TGCAGCGCCGTAAGAGGCTCTGGAAACACCATATATTTT. Protein sequence: CSAVRGSGNTIYF.

This chain uses TRBV15 with TRBJ1-6; 9 bases agree with TRBD1. The CDR3 sequence is 15 residues long. Germline V CDR1 and CDR2: LNHNV, YYDKDF (reference sequence). Germline trimming cut 4 bases from V and 6 bases from J; bases unmatched to any gene: 4. CDR3 sequence (DNA): TGTGCCACCAGCAAGGACAGGGGAGCTAATTCACCCCTCCACTTT. It specifies CATSKDRGANSPLHF.

The CDR3 loop reads CASSSGQKPVFEQYV. The CDR3 DNA reads as TGTGCCAGCAGTTCCGGACAGAAACCCGTTTTCGAGCAGTACGTC. This sequence joins TRBV6-6 and TRBJ2-7, with a possible D match to TRBD1 (6 bases). Germline CDR1 reads MNHNY; CDR2 reads SVGAGI (reference sequence). The CDR3 extends over 15 amino acids. V lost 4 bases to trimming and J lost 6 bases, with 19 bases between them.

This chain links TRBV5-4 with TRBJ2-6, with 9 bases aligning to TRBD1. The CDR3 spans 17 residues. Losses at the gene ends were 1 base for V and 0 bases for J; bases not matched to a gene: 2. Germline CDR1 reads SGHNT; CDR2 reads YYREEE (reference sequence). DNA for the CDR3: TGTGCCAGCAGCTTGAGGACAGGGGTCTCTGGGGCCAACGTCCTGACTTTC. Translation: CASSLRTGVSGANVLTF.

The chain couples TRBV29-1 to TRBJ1-5; D ambiguous. V lost 6 bases and J 0 bases, leaving 6 bases between the germline ends. Germline lookup yields CDR1 SQVTM and CDR2 ANQGSEA. The CDR3 has 12 amino acids. DNA for the CDR3: TGCAGCGTCCGGGATAGCAATCAGCCCCAGCATTTT. This translates into CSVRDSNQPQHF.

J is TRBJ2-7 and V is TRBV5-1, with 8 bases identical to TRBD1. The V gene end was trimmed by 3 bases and the J gene end by 2 bases; junction bases not matched to a gene: 13. This CDR3 has 17 amino acids. Germline V gives CDR1 SGHRS, CDR2 YFSETQ. The CDR3 here is CASSSTGADRATYEQYV. CDR3 bases: TGCGCCAGCAGCTCGACAGGGGCGGATAGGGCTACCTACGAGCAGTACGTC.

The chain couples TRBV6-5 to TRBJ1-2; tentatively, D is TRBD1 (6 bases). Trimming removed 4 bases at V and 5 bases at J, with 17 bases between. Germline CDR1 and CDR2: MNHEY and SVGAGI. The CDR3 runs to 15 residues. CDR3 DNA sequence: TGTGCCAGCAGTTCAGGGGTAGGGCGCGGATATGGCTACACCTTC. Protein product: CASSSGVGRGYGYTF.

This chain uses TRBV18 with TRBJ1-1; D is undetermined. The CDR3 extends over 13 amino acids. V was cut by 5 bases and J by 6 bases, with 13 bases left in between. Per germline, CDR1 KGHSH and CDR2 LQKENI. The CDR3 reads CASSGLNGAEAFF. Written as DNA, the CDR3 is TGTGCCAGCTCAGGACTGAACGGGGCTGAAGCTTTCTTT.

The V and J genes are TRBV13 and TRBJ1-2; possible D gene TRBD1, 6 bases. Trimming took off 2 bases at V and 1 base at J, with 23 bases between the two ends. Germline CDR1 is PRHDT and CDR2 is FYEKMQ (reference sequence). CDR3 length: 19 residues. CDR3 protein: CASSLLTYREGSGNYGYTF. CDR3 nucleotide sequence: TGTGCCAGCAGCTTACTAACCTACAGGGAAGGAAGTGGTAACTATGGCTACACCTTC.

This chain links TRBV6-1 with TRBJ2-7, with TRBD2 identical over 11 bases. The CDR3 is made up of 16 amino acids. Germline CDR1 reads MNHNS; CDR2 reads SASEGT. V shed 4 bases, J shed 4 bases, and the junction held 9 bases outside the gene matches. CDR3 sequence reads: CASSAPPSGGHYEQYF. The CDR3 coding sequence is TGTGCCAGCAGTGCCCCACCTAGCGGGGGGCATTACGAGCAGTACTTC.